This note documents a single TCR beta chain sequence. This record belongs to a study of blood T cell repertoires in COVID-19. Across the study: Researchers got acute and convalescent COVID-19 samples from the United States, Italy and Spain. The analysed material was cDNA or gDNA that came from T cells, B-cell-depleted T cells, or PBMCs.

This CDR3 is 15 amino acids long. V lost 4 bases and J lost 2; bases outside the gene matches: 9. The germline V gene has CDR1 SGDLS and CDR2 YYNGEE. As processed by the authors: Using reference gene primer amplification, nucleated cell counts were estimated. Clones were sequenced by immunoSEQ multiplex PCR, and TCRdb holds only the in-frame ones, with some missing. The V and J calls and clone size come from that table; D and trimming were worked out from the DNA. The sample lists 90,000 to 120,000 clones, over 60% occurring once. This sequence originates from a man aged 65 to 79 with acute or convalescent COVID-19. The chain links TRBV9 to TRBJ2-7; 7 bases line up with TRBD2. Sequenced sample: peripheral blood. CDR3 residues: CASSPGGTSAYEQYF. CDR3 nucleotide sequence: TGTGCCAGCAGCCCCGGGGGGACTTCTGCCTACGAGCAGTACTTC.